This T cell receptor beta chain was profiled in a study of blood T cell repertoires in COVID-19 (dated by TCRdb to about 2020). With respect to the entire study: Collaborator samples came from the United States, Italy and Spain and covered acute and convalescent phases of COVID-19. The prospective study material was composed of cDNA or gDNA derived from T cells, B-cell-depleted T cells, or PBMCs. The repertoires were made available in a free public database intended to serve as a resource for research on the immune response to SARS-CoV-2. Subjects who had been exposed to COVID-19, were actively infected with it, or had recovered from it provided the deeply sampled blood TCRbeta repertoires that made up the dataset. Where available, HLA class I and class II types were obtained from metadata supplied by the sample provider rather than from assay-based typing. The samples were drawn from the first 160 participants of the ongoing ImmuneRACE study and from roughly 1,300 subjects provided by 6 global collaborators. Nearly every sample came with metadata listing a de-identified subject ID, COVID-19 status, age in years and sex. The full study reports these points: How much clinical and demographic metadata was included differed by source and by participant, and the metadata was provided uncurated.

TCRbeta CDR3 regions were amplified from genomic DNA by means of the immunoSEQ Assay, a bias-controlled multiplex PCR. Per the original workflow: Within the assay, amplification of reference gene primers was used to estimate how many nucleated cells each sample contained. To quantify the absolute abundance of each unique TCRbeta CDR3 rearrangement, sequence reads were collapsed and filtered. For each sample, productive Simpson clonality was calculated by taking the square root of Simpson's diversity index across productive rearrangements. TCRdb retrieved this table from immuneACCESS and kept in-frame rearrangements only. Not all clones are present; in checked studies, unresolved V genes account for under half, and no reason is known for the remainder. V and J calls and clone size come straight from that table; D and trimming were deduced from the DNA. This sample holds about 140,000 clones; roughly 79% were observed only once. Around 8.4% of the sample goes to the ten largest clones.

The germline V gene encodes CDR1 SGHAT and CDR2 FQNNGV. The V end loses 2 bases and the J end loses 4 bases, and a stretch of 14 bases separates them. CDR3 length: 15 amino acids, cysteine to phenylalanine. Only the CDR3 part of the read is kept: 45 bases, read in frame from the first base. The collaborating institutions used their own protocols to collect whole blood in K2EDTA tubes. For TCRbeta analysis, collaborator samples were shipped as frozen whole blood, as isolated PBMCs, or as DNA extracted from either sample type. Turning to this clone: The target of this receptor is not known. No much larger clonotype is one base removed from it; base qualities were not supplied.

This receptor was obtained from a human donor in a cohort sampled during active COVID-19. Rearrangement joined TRBV11-2 to TRBJ1-1; possibly the D gene is TRBD1, per 5 matching bases. Sequenced: peripheral blood. The CDR3 loop reads CASSLNWGGSTEAFF. The nucleotide sequence reads TGTGCCAGCAGCTTAAATTGGGGGGGGAGCACTGAAGCTTTCTTT.